This T cell receptor beta chain was documented in a study of lymphopenia after photon versus proton radiotherapy. Study outcomes and limitations: Relative stability marked proton patients; photon patients lost diversity and naive cells. Authors raise, but do not show, better survival with proton therapy. Larger post-nadir TCR diversity loss correlated inversely with survival in deceased patients. Oligoclonal CD8+ Temra expansion after nadir drove photon patients' diversity drop.

Method: immunoSEQ multiplex PCR; TCRdb's copy keeps in-frame clones and lacks some. This sample has more than 80,000 clones, with around four fifths found just once. Notes on this clone: No antigen is known for it.

CDR1 is MNHEY, CDR2 SMNVEV, per germline (reference sequence). V gave up 4 bases and J gave up 8 bases; unmatched junction bases: 14. The CDR3 contains 16 residues. This TCR was recovered from a man aged 60 to 75 with pancreatic cancer. Sequencing was performed on peripheral blood, taken from a patient treated with proton-based radiotherapy. This chain joins TRBV27 and TRBJ2-3, with 8 bases lining up with TRBD1. The CDR3 bases are TGTGCCAGCAGTTCTTTAGGACAGGGTTCCTGGGGTACGCAGTATTTT. It translates to CASSSLGQGSWGTQYF.